This entry is about one T cell receptor beta chain. This specimen comes from a study of blood T cell repertoires in COVID-19. About the research overall: Nucleic acid was either cDNA or gDNA, and it came from T cells, B-cell-depleted T cells, or PBMCs.

Only in-frame clones appear in the TCRdb table, and some are missing; sequencing was by immunoSEQ multiplex PCR. The data hold 84,000 or so clones, with 82% observed a single time. V lost 6 bases, J lost 4 bases, and 15 bases lay in between. Germline CDR1 MNHEY, CDR2 SVGAGI. CDR3 size: 15 residues. Sequencing was carried out using peripheral blood. The sequence derives from an elderly woman with acute or convalescent COVID-19. The chain combines TRBV6-5 with TRBJ1-4; D is perhaps TRBD1 (6 bases). The CDR3 protein is CASRSGGALNEKLFF. The DNA for the CDR3 is TGTGCCAGCAGGTCGGGGGGGGCTCTTAATGAAAAACTGTTTTTT.